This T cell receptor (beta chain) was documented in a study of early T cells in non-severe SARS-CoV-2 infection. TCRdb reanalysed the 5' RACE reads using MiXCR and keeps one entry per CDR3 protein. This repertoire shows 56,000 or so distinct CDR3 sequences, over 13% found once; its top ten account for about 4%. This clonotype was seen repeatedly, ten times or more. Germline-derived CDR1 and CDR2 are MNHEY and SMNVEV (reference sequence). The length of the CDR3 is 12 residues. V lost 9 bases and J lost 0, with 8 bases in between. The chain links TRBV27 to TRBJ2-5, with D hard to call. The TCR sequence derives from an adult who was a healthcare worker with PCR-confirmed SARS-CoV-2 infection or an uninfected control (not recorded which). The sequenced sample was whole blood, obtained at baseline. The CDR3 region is CASYEHQETQYF. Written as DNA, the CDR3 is TGTGCCAGTTACGAGCACCAAGAGACCCAGTACTTC.